This T cell receptor beta chain was identified during a study of blood T cells in healthy people across ages. The second PCR ran roughly 7 to 12 cycles with a sample-barcoded 5' primer and J-beta primers. Using its own MiXCR run on the 5' RACE reads, TCRdb lists one record per CDR3 protein. The sample yields about 1,800,000 distinct CDR3 sequences, about 28% seen once. The CDR3 covers 14 residues. CDR1 and CDR2 (germline): MNHEY, SVGAGI. V lost 2 bases and J 2 bases, leaving 9 bases between the germline ends. This clonotype was counted a few times. The rearrangement uses TRBV6-5 and TRBJ2-5, with D possibly TRBD2 on 6 matching bases. The TCR comes from a woman younger than 45 in good health. Material for sequencing was blood. The DNA for the CDR3 is TGTGCCAGCAGTTACCGGGACTTGCAAGAGACCCAGTACTTC. This gives the protein CASSYRDLQETQYF.